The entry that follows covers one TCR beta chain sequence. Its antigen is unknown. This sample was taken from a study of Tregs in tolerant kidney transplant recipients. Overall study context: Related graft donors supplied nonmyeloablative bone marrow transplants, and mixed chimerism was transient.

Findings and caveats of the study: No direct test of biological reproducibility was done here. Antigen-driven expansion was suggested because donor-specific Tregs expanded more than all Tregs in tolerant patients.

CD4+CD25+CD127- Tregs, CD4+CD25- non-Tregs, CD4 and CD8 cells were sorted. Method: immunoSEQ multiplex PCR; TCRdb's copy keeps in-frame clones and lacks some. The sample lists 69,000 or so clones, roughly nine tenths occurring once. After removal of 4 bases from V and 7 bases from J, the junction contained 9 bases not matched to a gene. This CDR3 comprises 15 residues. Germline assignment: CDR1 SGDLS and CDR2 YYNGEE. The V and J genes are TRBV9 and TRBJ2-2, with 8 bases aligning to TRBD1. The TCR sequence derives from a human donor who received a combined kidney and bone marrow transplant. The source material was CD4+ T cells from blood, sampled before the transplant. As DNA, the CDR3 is TGTGCCAGCAGCCCCCAGGACAGGGTCGTCGGGGAGCTGTTTTTT. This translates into CASSPQDRVVGELFF.